This T cell receptor beta chain appears in the sequencing data of a study of blood T cell repertoires in COVID-19. Study as a whole: Samples came from the United States, Italy and Spain, spanning acute and convalescent COVID-19. The analysed material was cDNA or gDNA that came from T cells, B-cell-depleted T cells, or PBMCs.

Germline V gives CDR1 SGHKS, CDR2 YYEKEE (reference sequence). This CDR3 contains 17 residues. V was clipped by 3 bases and J by 6 bases; unmatched bases: 15. Study processing details: The authors estimated nucleated cell counts from reference gene primer amplification. The assay was immunoSEQ multiplex PCR, and TCRdb's table has in-frame clones only and misses some. That table is the source of V, J and clone size, and D and trimming were worked out from the DNA. Of some 100,000 clones listed, about nine tenths are singletons. What was sequenced was peripheral blood. This TCR derives from a man aged 45-65 years with acute or convalescent COVID-19. The V gene is TRBV5-5, the J gene TRBJ2-1; TRBD2 agrees at 7 bases. The CDR3 sequence: CASSSSPRETGSNEQFF. DNA for the CDR3: TGTGCCAGCAGCTCAAGTCCGCGGGAGACGGGGTCCAATGAGCAGTTCTTC.